Listed here are 2 T cell receptor beta chains from one sample, sequenced in a study of lymphopenia after photon versus proton radiotherapy. Generated by immunoSEQ multiplex PCR, the TCRdb table keeps only in-frame clones and is missing some. The sample shows under 70,000 clones, 80% to 95% of them seen only once. Source: peripheral blood, taken from a patient treated with photon-based radiotherapy. These receptors all come from a woman in her thirties or forties with cholangiocarcinoma.

V usage is TRBV18 and J usage is TRBJ1-5; a weak D match, TRBD1 (6 bases). V was pared by 3 bases and J by 1 base, with 10 bases between. CDR3 length equals 15 residues. Germline CDR1 is KGHSH and CDR2 is LQKENI. The CDR3 here is CASSPAGASNQPQHF. CDR3 sequence (DNA): TGTGCCAGCTCACCGGCAGGGGCGAGCAATCAGCCCCAGCATTTT.

CDR3 nucleotides: TGTGCCAGCAGCTTCTTAACAGCGATCCTTCTCCATGGCTACACCTTC. Translation: CASSFLTAILLHGYTF. The chain is built from TRBV5-6 and TRBJ1-2, with D unresolved. CDR1 is SGHDT, CDR2 YYEEEE, per germline. The CDR3 consists of 16 residues. V dropped 2 bases and J dropped 6 bases, with 20 bases sitting between them.